This paragraph reports one T cell receptor (beta chain). In the source study's methods: Reference gene primers were amplified, and this amplification served to estimate nucleated cell counts. Some clones are missing from TCRdb's copy, which holds only in-frame ones; the method was immunoSEQ multiplex PCR. D and trimming were read from the DNA, whereas the V and J calls and clone size are those reported in that table. The table includes some 150,000 clones, about 86% detected once. CDR1 is LNHDA and CDR2 is SQIVND in the germline V gene (reference sequence). Trimming cost V 3 bases and J 0 bases, with 14 bases left between them. The CDR3 sequence is 16 residues long. The data derive from a study of blood T cell repertoires in COVID-19. Study-wide context: The United States, Italy and Spain provided the acute and convalescent COVID-19 samples.

Sequences were obtained from peripheral blood. This receptor was identified in a man between 18 and 35 years old with active or convalescent COVID-19. The chain joins TRBV19 to TRBJ2-5; D is ambiguous. The CDR3 nucleotides are TGTGCCAGTAGTATCCAGGCAGGTCGCTACCAAGAGACCCAGTACTTC. Protein product: CASSIQAGRYQETQYF.